This T cell receptor (beta chain) was documented in a study of blood T cell repertoires in COVID-19. Study details: The origin of the acute and convalescent COVID-19 samples was the United States, Italy and Spain.

In this sample, this clone turned up a few times. Authors' analysis steps: The authors estimated nucleated cell counts from reference gene primer amplification. Profiling relied on immunoSEQ multiplex PCR, and the TCRdb table lists in-frame clones only, not all of them. The V and J calls and clone size come from that table; D and trimming were worked out from the DNA. The sample contains 350,000 to 450,000 clones, about 85% of which appear only once. In germline, CDR1 is LNHDA, CDR2 SQIVND (reference sequence). Trimming cost V 5 bases and J 9 bases, with 14 bases left between them. The CDR3 covers 13 residues.

The specimen was peripheral blood. The sequence derives from a woman aged 18-35 years with acute or convalescent COVID-19. V is TRBV19 and J is TRBJ2-1; TRBD2 might be the D (5 bases). CDR3 sequence: CASSLDSHGEQFF. In DNA, the CDR3 is TGTGCCAGTAGTCTGGACTCACACGGTGAGCAGTTCTTC.